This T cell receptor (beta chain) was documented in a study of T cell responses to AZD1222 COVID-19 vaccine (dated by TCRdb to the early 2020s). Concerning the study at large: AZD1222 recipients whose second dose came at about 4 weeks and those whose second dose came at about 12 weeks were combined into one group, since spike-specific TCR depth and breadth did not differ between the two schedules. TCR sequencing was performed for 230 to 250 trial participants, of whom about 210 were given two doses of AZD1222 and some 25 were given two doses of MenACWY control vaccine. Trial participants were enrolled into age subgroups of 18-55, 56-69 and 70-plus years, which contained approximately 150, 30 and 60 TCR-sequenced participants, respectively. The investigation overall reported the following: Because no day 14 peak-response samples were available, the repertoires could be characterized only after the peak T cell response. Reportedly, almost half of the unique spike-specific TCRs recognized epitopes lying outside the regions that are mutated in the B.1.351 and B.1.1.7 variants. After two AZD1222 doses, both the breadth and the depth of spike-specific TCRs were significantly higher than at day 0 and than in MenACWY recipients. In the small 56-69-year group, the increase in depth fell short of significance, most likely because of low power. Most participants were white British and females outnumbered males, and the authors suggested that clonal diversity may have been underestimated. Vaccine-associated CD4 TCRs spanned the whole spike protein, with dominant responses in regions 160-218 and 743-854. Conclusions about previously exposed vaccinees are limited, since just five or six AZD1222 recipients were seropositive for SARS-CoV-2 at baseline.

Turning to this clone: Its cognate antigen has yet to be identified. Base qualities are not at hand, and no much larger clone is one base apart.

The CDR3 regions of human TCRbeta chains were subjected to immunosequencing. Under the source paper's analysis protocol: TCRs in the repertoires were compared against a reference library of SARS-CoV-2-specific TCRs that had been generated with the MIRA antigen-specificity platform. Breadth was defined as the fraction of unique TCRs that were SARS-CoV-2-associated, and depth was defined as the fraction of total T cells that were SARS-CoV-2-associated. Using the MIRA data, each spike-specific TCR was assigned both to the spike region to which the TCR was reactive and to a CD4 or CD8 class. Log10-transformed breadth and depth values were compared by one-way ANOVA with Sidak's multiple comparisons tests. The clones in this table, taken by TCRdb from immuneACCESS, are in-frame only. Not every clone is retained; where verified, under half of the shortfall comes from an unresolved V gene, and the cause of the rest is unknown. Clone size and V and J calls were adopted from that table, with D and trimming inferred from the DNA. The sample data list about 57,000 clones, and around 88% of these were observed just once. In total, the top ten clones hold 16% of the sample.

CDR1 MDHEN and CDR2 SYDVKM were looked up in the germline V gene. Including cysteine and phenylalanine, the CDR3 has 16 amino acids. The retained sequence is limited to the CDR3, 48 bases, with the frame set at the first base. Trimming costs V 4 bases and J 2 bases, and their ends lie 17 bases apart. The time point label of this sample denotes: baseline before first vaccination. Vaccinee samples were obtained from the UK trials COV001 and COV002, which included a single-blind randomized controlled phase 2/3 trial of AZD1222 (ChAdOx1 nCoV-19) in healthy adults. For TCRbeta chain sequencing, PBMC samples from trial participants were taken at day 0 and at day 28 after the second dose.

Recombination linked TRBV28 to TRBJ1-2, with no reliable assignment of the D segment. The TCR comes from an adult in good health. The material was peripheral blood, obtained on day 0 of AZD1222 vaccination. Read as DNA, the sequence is TGTGCCAGCAGTTCACCCACTACAAATCTCAACTATGGCTACACCTTC. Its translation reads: CASSSPTTNLNYGYTF.